The rows below give T cell receptor beta chains drawn from one sample of a study of control samples from healthy donors and cancer patients. Clones were read by immunoSEQ multiplex PCR, and TCRdb kept only the in-frame ones, dropping some. The sample lists 100,000 to 150,000 clones, roughly 90% occurring once. Sequencing was carried out using blood. These receptors were collected from a woman aged 50 to 60 in good health. The conserved cysteine and the conserved F or W are not part of the CDR3 here. Each record gives: V gene, J gene, CDR3 length, CDR3 protein.

V: TRBV5-1; J: TRBJ1-4; length: 14; CDR3: ASSPLGRTGVEKLF
V: TRBV20-1; J: TRBJ1-2; length: 9; CDR3: SATKDRGYT
V: TRBV27; J: TRBJ1-2; length: 11; CDR3: ASKARGDNGYT
V: TRBV28; J: TRBJ1-1; length: 17; CDR3: ASSLLGGGHPGENTEAF
V: TRBV5-1; J: TRBJ2-3; length: 14; CDR3: ASSSLGTGITDTQY
V: TRBV7-2; J: TRBJ2-7; length: 12; CDR3: ASSLVVGGYEQY
V: TRBV9; J: TRBJ2-3; length: 13; CDR3: ASSKTGVSTDTQY
V: TRBV7-8; J: TRBJ2-1; length: 14; CDR3: ASSLVAGVTRNEQF
V: TRBV7-8; J: TRBJ1-1; length: 12; CDR3: ASSLGQANTEAF
V: TRBV18; J: TRBJ1-3; length: 16; CDR3: ASSRTAADPRSGNTIY
V: TRBV30; J: TRBJ2-2; length: 11; CDR3: AWSPGWTGELF
V: TRBV6-2/TRBV6-3; J: TRBJ2-4; length: 13; CDR3: ASSSLDFAKNIQY
V: TRBV3-1/TRBV3-2; J: TRBJ2-1; length: 11; CDR3: ASSQGFGGEQF
V: TRBV2; J: TRBJ1-2; length: 10; CDR3: ASSGSDFGYT
V: TRBV28; J: TRBJ2-7; length: 14; CDR3: ASSLFSSGSSYEQY
V: TRBV11-2; J: TRBJ2-1; length: 12; CDR3: ASSFPDYNNEQF
V: TRBV6-5; J: TRBJ2-7; length: 13; CDR3: ASSLGGRLSYEQY
V: TRBV28; J: TRBJ2-1; length: 11; CDR3: ASSFAFLNEQF
V: TRBV21-1; J: TRBJ2-5; length: 16; CDR3: ASSKNRTSGGGGETQY
V: TRBV28; J: TRBJ2-3; length: 16; CDR3: ASRARRRGTTRTDTQY
V: TRBV27; J: TRBJ2-1; length: 10; CDR3: ASSLWGNEQF
V: TRBV6-4; J: TRBJ1-1; length: 12; CDR3: ASSDEGVSTEAF
V: TRBV2; J: TRBJ2-1; length: 13; CDR3: ASSEVWGRHNEQF
V: TRBV5-1; J: TRBJ2-1; length: 14; CDR3: ASSLYGREGHNEQF
V: TRBV28; J: TRBJ2-5; length: 14; CDR3: ASSFSQGLPQETQY
V: TRBV5-4; J: TRBJ1-2; length: 14; CDR3: ASSLGAAGGASGYT
V: TRBV6-5; J: TRBJ2-5; length: 13; CDR3: ASSSKGGGGETQY
V: TRBV21-1; J: TRBJ1-5; length: 15; CDR3: ASSNGPGQVVSQPQH
V: TRBV10-3; J: TRBJ2-3; length: 13; CDR3: AIKGDFFSRDTQY
V: TRBV6-7; J: TRBJ2-2; length: 14; CDR3: ASTYGGGLNTGELF
V: TRBV5-1; J: TRBJ1-4; length: 10; CDR3: ASSTGNEKLF
V: TRBV2; J: TRBJ1-5; length: 12; CDR3: ASEGQYSNQPQH
V: TRBV9; J: TRBJ1-3; length: 13; CDR3: ASSVEVGDGNTIY
V: TRBV2; J: TRBJ1-1; length: 12; CDR3: ASSERVANTEAF
V: TRBV29-1; J: TRBJ2-5; length: 12; CDR3: SVVLGRAGETQY
V: TRBV7-9; J: TRBJ1-1; length: 12; CDR3: ASSLGVYGTEAF
V: TRBV3-1/TRBV3-2; J: TRBJ1-3; length: 12; CDR3: ASSSRQGANTIY
V: TRBV4-1; J: TRBJ2-5; length: 14; CDR3: ASSQEGGTSWETQY
V: TRBV13; J: TRBJ2-1; length: 12; CDR3: ASSLDLAGNEQF
V: TRBV27; J: TRBJ1-1; length: 14; CDR3: ASSRKLGTGGTEAF
V: TRBV29-1; J: TRBJ2-7; length: 12; CDR3: SVDPGPGSYEQY
V: TRBV11-3; J: TRBJ2-5; length: 12; CDR3: ASSLGGASTPQY
V: TRBV5-1; J: TRBJ2-4; length: 17; CDR3: ASSLDRGSAGGAKNIQY
V: TRBV19; J: TRBJ2-5; length: 9; CDR3: ASSERETQY
V: TRBV7-9; J: TRBJ2-3; length: 13; CDR3: ASSLLGGGTDTQY
V: TRBV10-2; J: TRBJ2-2; length: 10; CDR3: ASKGPTGELF
V: TRBV3-1/TRBV3-2; J: TRBJ2-1; length: 13; CDR3: ASSQTSGDGNEQF
V: TRBV27; J: TRBJ2-2; length: 13; CDR3: ASSSSTGGAGELF
V: TRBV29-1; J: TRBJ2-7; length: 12; CDR3: SVGGGGARFEQY
V: TRBV7-2; J: TRBJ2-3; length: 11; CDR3: ASSYAGSGQQY
V: TRBV3-1/TRBV3-2; J: TRBJ2-3; length: 10; CDR3: ASSRAVDTQY
V: TRBV5-1; J: TRBJ1-2; length: 12; CDR3: ASSLTQGGDGYT
V: TRBV18; J: TRBJ2-2; length: 15; CDR3: ASSPPTGTGNTGELF